The entry below gives a single TCR beta chain sequence along with its context. Antigen unknown. Vbeta (60) and Jbeta (13) primers were used in the PCR. The assay was immunoSEQ multiplex PCR, and TCRdb's table has in-frame clones only and misses some. The sample lists approximately 93,000 clones; about 79% were seen once. Germline CDR1 SGHTA, CDR2 FQGTGA. V was pared by 1 base and J by 8 bases, with 11 bases between. This CDR3 contains 13 residues. This record comes from a study of cytomegalovirus exposure and HLA in healthy donors. Study findings and constraints: Segments of the TCR beta V type were, in most cases, productive about 87% or about 30% of the time in an earlier analysis. TCR beta V- and J-gene trimming was later associated with a missense DCLRE1C variant. Some segments of the V type, notably TRBV6-2 and TRBV6-3, were excluded as indistinguishable. It was confirmed in vitro that a few of the CMV-associated chains were specific for CMV antigens.

The TCR originated in a man aged 50 or older in good health and CMV-seronegative. Sequences were obtained from PBMCs. J is TRBJ1-2 and V is TRBV7-3; D is possibly TRBD1 (5 bases). This CDR3 reads CASSLNPGKGYTF. DNA of the CDR3: TGTGCCAGCAGCTTAAATCCAGGGAAGGGCTACACCTTC.